Listed below are T cell receptor beta chains from one sample, sequenced in a study of tumor-infiltrating lymphocytes in localized non-small cell lung cancer. The method was immunoSEQ multiplex PCR; TCRdb's version includes in-frame clones alone and lacks a portion of them. The sample has 12,000 to 15,000 clones, around 68% seen once. Sequenced sample: uninvolved lung tissue not adjacent to the tumor. The receptors here all came from a human donor with non-small cell lung cancer. The CDR3 runs from the conserved cysteine through the conserved F or W. Where a row states a size, it is once, few, many or the class of an expanded clone; other rows omit it.

size: NA; J: TRBJ2-5; V: TRBV29-1; CDR3: CSVVEGSGETQYF
size: NA; J: TRBJ2-5; V: TRBV28; CDR3: CASTNYMAGMGETQYF
size: few; J: TRBJ2-5; V: TRBV7-2; CDR3: CASSLTVFQETQYF
size: medium-sized; J: TRBJ1-1; V: TRBV5-1; CDR3: CASSADRTEAFF
size: NA; J: TRBJ1-1; V: TRBV11-2; CDR3: CASSLLGPKRNTEAFF
size: NA; J: TRBJ2-2; V: TRBV4-2; CDR3: CASSTGLGPTGELFF
size: NA; J: TRBJ2-5; V: TRBV29-1; CDR3: CSVEKGNQETQYF
size: once; J: TRBJ2-7; V: TRBV19; CDR3: CASSTLEGTSGYEQYF
size: NA; J: TRBJ1-4; V: TRBV7-6; CDR3: CASSLMWGEKLFF
size: NA; J: TRBJ2-7; V: TRBV7-9; CDR3: CASSIRDSYYEQYF
size: few; J: TRBJ2-1; V: TRBV11-2; CDR3: CASSLSPFLRSSSYNEQFF
size: NA; J: TRBJ2-7; V: TRBV4-1; CDR3: CASSQAGTTTYEQYF
size: NA; J: TRBJ1-2; V: TRBV6-1; CDR3: CASSFGPNENYGYTF
size: NA; J: TRBJ2-3; V: TRBV25-1; CDR3: CASSEPGFNTDTQYF
size: NA; J: TRBJ1-2; V: TRBV6-5; CDR3: CASSMGRGYTF
size: NA; J: TRBJ2-1; V: TRBV28; CDR3: CASSTPSGKVNEQFF
size: NA; J: TRBJ1-2; V: TRBV27; CDR3: CASSSDPGWGAYGYTF
size: NA; J: TRBJ1-2; V: TRBV6-5; CDR3: CASSPGTGANYGYTF
size: NA; J: TRBJ2-1; V: TRBV19; CDR3: CASSSSPNYNEQFF
size: few; J: TRBJ1-2; V: TRBV28; CDR3: CASSAIGVLVSQRYTF
size: NA; J: TRBJ2-2; V: TRBV5-1; CDR3: CASSRVAGRAGELFF
size: NA; J: TRBJ1-4; V: TRBV5-6; CDR3: CASSLASGGEKLFF
size: NA; J: TRBJ1-5; V: TRBV7-9; CDR3: CASSLVLAGDQPQHF
size: medium-sized; J: TRBJ2-7; V: TRBV10-3; CDR3: CATLDPGEHEQYF
size: NA; J: TRBJ2-5; V: TRBV5-1; CDR3: CASSLALTSGTRYQETQYF
size: NA; J: TRBJ1-1; V: TRBV27; CDR3: CASRTDRGHGTEAFF
size: once; J: TRBJ2-1; V: TRBV30; CDR3: CAWSVPGAGEQFF
size: NA; J: TRBJ2-2; V: TRBV4-2; CDR3: CASSTVTSGRNTGELFF
size: NA; J: TRBJ2-3; V: TRBV25-1; CDR3: CASSGGRTQYF
size: few; J: TRBJ1-1; V: TRBV7-8; CDR3: CASSLGGPEAFF
size: few; J: TRBJ2-3; V: TRBV27; CDR3: CASSSPGPPEIGQYF
size: NA; J: TRBJ1-1; V: TRBV7-9; CDR3: CASSSLTRNTEAFF
size: NA; J: TRBJ1-5; V: TRBV10-3; CDR3: CAISRDNGNQPQHF